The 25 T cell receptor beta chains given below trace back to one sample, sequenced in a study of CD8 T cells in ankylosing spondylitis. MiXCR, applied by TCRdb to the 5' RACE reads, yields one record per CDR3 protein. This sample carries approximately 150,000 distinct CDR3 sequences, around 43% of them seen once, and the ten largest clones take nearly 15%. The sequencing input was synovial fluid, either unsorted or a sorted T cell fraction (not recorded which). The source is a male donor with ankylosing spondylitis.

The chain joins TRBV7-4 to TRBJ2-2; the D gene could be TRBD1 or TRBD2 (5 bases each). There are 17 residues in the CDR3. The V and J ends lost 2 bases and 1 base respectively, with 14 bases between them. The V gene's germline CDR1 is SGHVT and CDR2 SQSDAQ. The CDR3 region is CASSLHGDRGNTGELFF. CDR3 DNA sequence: TGTGCCAGCAGCTTACACGGGGACCGGGGGAACACCGGGGAGCTGTTTTTT.

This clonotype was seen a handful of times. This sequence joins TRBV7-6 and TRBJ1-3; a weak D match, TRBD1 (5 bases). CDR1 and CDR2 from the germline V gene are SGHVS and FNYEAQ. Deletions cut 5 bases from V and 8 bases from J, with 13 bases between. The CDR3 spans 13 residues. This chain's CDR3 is CASSPREVDTIYF. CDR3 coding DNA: TGTGCCAGCAGCCCCAGGGAGGTCGACACCATATATTTT.

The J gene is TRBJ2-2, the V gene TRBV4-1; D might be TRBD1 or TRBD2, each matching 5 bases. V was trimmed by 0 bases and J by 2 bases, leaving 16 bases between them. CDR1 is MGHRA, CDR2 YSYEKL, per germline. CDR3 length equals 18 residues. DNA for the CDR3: TGCGCCAGCAGCCAAGAGGATTGGCAGGGAGTTAACACCGGGGAGCTGTTTTTT. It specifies CASSQEDWQGVNTGELFF.

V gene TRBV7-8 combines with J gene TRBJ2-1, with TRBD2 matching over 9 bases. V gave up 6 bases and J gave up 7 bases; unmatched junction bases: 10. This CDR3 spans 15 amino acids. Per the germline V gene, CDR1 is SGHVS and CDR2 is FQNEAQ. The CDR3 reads CASSISPAGGNEQFF. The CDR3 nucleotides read TGTGCCAGCAGTATAAGCCCAGCGGGAGGAAATGAGCAGTTCTTC.

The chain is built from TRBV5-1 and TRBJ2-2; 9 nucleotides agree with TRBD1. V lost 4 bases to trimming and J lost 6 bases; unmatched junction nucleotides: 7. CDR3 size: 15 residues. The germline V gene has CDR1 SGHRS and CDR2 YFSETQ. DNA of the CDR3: TGCGCCAGCAGCCTCACAGGGGGCCTACCCGGGGAGCTGTTTTTT. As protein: CASSLTGGLPGELFF.

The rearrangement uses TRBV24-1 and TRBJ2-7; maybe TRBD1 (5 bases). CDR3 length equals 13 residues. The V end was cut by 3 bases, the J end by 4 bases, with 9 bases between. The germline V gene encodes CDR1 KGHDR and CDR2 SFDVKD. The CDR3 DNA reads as TGTGCCACCAGTGATCCGACAGAGTACGAGCAGTACTTC. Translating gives CATSDPTEYEQYF.

The CDR3 sequence is CASSLTVPYEQYF. Here the CDR3 DNA reads TGCGCCAGCAGCTTGACAGTGCCCTACGAGCAGTACTTC. V is TRBV5-1 and J is TRBJ2-7; D gene ambiguous. The germline V gene has CDR1 SGHRS and CDR2 YFSETQ. This CDR3 comprises 13 residues. V lost 1 base, J lost 2 bases, and 7 bases lay in between.

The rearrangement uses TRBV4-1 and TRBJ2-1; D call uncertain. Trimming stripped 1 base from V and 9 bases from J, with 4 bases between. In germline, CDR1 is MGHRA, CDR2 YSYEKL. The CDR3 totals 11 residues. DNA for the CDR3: TGCGCCAGCAGCCAAGGGGGTGAGCAGTTCTTC. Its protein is CASSQGGEQFF.

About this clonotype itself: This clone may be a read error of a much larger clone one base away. CDR3 DNA: TGTGCCATCAGTACCGGGACAGGGGGTTTTATGAACACTGAAGCTTTCTTT. This gives the protein CAISTGTGGFMNTEAFF. The chain uses TRBV12-3 or TRBV12-4 and TRBJ1-1, with TRBD1 matching 11 bases. There are 17 residues in the CDR3.

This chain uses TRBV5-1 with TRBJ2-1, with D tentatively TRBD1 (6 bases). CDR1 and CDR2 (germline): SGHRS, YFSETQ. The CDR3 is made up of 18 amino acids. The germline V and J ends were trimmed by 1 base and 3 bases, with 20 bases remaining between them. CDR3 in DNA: TGCGCCAGCAGCTTGTGGGGGCGAGGGGTACCCCTCTACAATGAGCAGTTCTTC. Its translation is CASSLWGRGVPLYNEQFF.

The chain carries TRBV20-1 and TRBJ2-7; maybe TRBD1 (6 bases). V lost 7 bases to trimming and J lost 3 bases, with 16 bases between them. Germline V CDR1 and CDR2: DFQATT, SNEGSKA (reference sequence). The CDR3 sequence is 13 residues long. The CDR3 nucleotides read TGCAGTGTTTACGGGGACAACCTCTACGAGCAGTACTTC. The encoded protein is CSVYGDNLYEQYF.

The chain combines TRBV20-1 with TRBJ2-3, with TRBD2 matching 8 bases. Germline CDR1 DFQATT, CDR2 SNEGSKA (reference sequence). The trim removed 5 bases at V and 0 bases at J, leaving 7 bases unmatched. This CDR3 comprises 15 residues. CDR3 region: CSAPPPSGSTDTQYF. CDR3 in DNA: TGCAGTGCTCCGCCCCCTAGCGGGAGCACAGATACGCAGTATTTT.

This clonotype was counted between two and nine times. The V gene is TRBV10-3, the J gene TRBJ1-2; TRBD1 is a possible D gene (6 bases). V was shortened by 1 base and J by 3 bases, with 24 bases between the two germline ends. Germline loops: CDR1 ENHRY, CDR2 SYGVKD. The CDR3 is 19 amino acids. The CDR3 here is CAISELGGSETIRDYGYTF. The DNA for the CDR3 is TGTGCCATCAGTGAGTTAGGGGGTTCCGAGACCATTCGGGACTATGGCTACACCTTC.

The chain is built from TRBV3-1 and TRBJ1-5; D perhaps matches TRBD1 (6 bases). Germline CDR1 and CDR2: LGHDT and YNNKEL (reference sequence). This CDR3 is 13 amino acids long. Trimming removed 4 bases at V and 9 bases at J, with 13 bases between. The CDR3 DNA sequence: TGTGCCAGCAGCCCCAATAGGGGGGCGCCCCAGCATTTT. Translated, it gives CASSPNRGAPQHF.

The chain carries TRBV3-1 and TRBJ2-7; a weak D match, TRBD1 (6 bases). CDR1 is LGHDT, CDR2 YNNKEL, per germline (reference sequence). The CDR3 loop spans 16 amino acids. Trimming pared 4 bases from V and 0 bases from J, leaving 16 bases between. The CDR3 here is CASSPQGKDFSYEQYF. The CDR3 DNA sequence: TGTGCCAGCAGCCCCCAGGGGAAGGATTTCTCCTACGAGCAGTACTTC.

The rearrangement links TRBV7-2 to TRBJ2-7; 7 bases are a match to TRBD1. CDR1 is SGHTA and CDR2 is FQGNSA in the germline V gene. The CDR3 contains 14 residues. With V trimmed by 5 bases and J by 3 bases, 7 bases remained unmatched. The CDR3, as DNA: TGTGCCAGCAGCCCGGCGACAGGGCTCTACGAGCAGTACTTC. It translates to CASSPATGLYEQYF.

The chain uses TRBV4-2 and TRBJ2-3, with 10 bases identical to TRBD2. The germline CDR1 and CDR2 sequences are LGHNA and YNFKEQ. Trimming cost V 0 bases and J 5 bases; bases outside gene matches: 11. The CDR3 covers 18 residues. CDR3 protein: CASSQDWRLAGVQDTQYF. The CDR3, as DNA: TGTGCCAGCAGCCAAGATTGGAGGCTAGCGGGAGTCCAAGATACGCAGTATTTT.

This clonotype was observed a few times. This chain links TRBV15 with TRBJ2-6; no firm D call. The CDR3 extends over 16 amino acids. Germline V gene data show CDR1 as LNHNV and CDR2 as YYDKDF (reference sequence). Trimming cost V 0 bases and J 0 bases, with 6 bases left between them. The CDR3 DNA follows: TGTGCCACCAGCAGAGATACCGGCTCTGGGGCCAACGTCCTGACTTTC. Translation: CATSRDTGSGANVLTF.

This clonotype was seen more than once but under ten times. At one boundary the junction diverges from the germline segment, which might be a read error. CDR3 DNA sequence: TGTGCCAGCAGTTTATCGGGGACAGGGGTGGGCACTGAAGCTTGCTTT. Amino acids: CASSLSGTGVGTEACF. The chain couples TRBV12-3 or TRBV12-4 to TRBJ1-1, with TRBD1 matching 10 bases. CDR3 size: 16 residues.

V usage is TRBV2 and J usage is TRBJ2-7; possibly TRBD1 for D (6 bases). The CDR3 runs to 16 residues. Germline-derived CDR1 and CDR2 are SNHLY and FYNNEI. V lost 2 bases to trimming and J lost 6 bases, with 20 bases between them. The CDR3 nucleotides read TGTGCCAGCAGTGAAATATGGGGGCAGGGCAGGTCCGAGCAGTACTTC. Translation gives CASSEIWGQGRSEQYF.

The CDR3 sequence: CATATTGSNSYEQYF. The CDR3, as DNA: TGTGCCACCGCGACAACAGGGTCCAACTCCTACGAGCAGTACTTC. V is TRBV12-3 or TRBV12-4 and J is TRBJ2-7; D may be TRBD1 (6 bases). Trimming pared 10 bases from V and 0 bases from J, leaving 19 bases between. There are 15 residues in the CDR3.

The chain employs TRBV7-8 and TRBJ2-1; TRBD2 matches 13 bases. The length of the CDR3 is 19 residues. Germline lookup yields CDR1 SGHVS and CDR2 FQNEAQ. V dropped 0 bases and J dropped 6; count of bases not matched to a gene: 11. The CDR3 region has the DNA TGTGCCAGCAGCTTAGCCTGGACTAGCGGGGGACAAAGGCGCAATGAGCAGTTCTTC. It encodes CASSLAWTSGGQRRNEQFF.

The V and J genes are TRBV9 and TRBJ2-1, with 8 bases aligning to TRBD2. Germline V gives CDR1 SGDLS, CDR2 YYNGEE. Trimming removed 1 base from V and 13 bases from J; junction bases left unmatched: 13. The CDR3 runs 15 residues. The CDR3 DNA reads TGTGCCAGCAGCGTAATGGTTTCGCTAGCGGGCCCCCAGTTCTTC. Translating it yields CASSVMVSLAGPQFF.

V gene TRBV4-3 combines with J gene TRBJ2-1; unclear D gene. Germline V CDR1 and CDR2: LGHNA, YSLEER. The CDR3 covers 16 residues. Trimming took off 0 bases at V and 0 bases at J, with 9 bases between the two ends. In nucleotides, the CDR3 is TGCGCCAGCAGCCAAGATTCTGAGCGCTCCTACAATGAGCAGTTCTTC. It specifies CASSQDSERSYNEQFF.

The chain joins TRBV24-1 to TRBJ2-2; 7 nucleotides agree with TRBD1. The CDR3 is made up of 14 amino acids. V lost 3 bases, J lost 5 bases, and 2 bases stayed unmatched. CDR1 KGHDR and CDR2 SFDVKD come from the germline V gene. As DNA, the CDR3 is TGTGCCACCAGTGATGCAGGGGGTACCGGGGAGCTGTTTTTT. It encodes CATSDAGGTGELFF.